These 28 T cell receptor beta chains were all obtained from the same sample, sequenced in a study of T cell responses to AZD1222 COVID-19 vaccine. Clones were read by immunoSEQ multiplex PCR, and TCRdb kept only the in-frame ones, dropping some. The sample carries about 120,000 clones, approximately 93% recorded once. This material consisted of peripheral blood, taken on day 0 of AZD1222 vaccination. These receptors came from an adult in good health.

The genes are TRBV7-9 and TRBJ2-1; TRBD2 agrees at 7 bases. Losses at the gene ends were 9 bases for V and 9 bases for J; bases not matched to a gene: 2. The CDR3 has 10 amino acids. Germline V gene sequence: CDR1 SEHNR, CDR2 FQNEAQ (reference sequence). Written as DNA, the CDR3 is TGTGCCAGTATAGCGGGTGAGCAGTTCTTC. Protein product: CASIAGEQFF.

This chain joins TRBV14 and TRBJ2-7, with D possibly being TRBD2 (7 bases). Trimming took off 4 bases at V and 6 bases at J, with 13 bases between the two ends. The V gene's germline CDR1 is SGHDN and CDR2 FVKESK. This CDR3 has 13 residues. The DNA for the CDR3 is TGTGCCAGCAGCCTCATGGGGGGGGCCGAGCAGTACTTC. Protein sequence: CASSLMGGAEQYF. The full variable domain, its missing parts supplied by reference TRBV14 and TRBJ2-7, is EAGVTQFPSHSVIEKGQTVTLRCDPISGHDNLYWYRRVMGKEIKFLLHFVKESKQDESGMPNNRFLAERTGGTYSTLKVQPAELEDSGVYFCASSLMGGAEQYFGPGTRLTVT.

The gene calls are TRBV2 and TRBJ2-7; D might be TRBD1 (5 bases). Trimming removed 4 bases at V and 4 bases at J, with 14 bases between. The CDR3 spans 14 residues. Looked up from germline, CDR1 is SNHLY and CDR2 is FYNNEI. CDR3 protein: CASSALDTAYEQYF. The CDR3 DNA reads as TGTGCCAGCAGTGCCTTGGACACGGCGTACGAGCAGTACTTC.

This clone has only one observation. The chain uses TRBV7-9 and TRBJ2-7; 10 nucleotides agree with TRBD1. CDR3 length equals 15 residues. Germline trimming cut 2 bases from V and 3 bases from J; bases unmatched to any gene: 4. CDR1 is SEHNR and CDR2 is FQNEAQ in the germline V gene (reference sequence). This CDR3 is CASSLPGQGNYEQYF. As DNA, the CDR3 is TGTGCCAGCAGCTTACCGGGACAGGGGAACTACGAGCAGTACTTC. Full variable domain (outside the CDR3, taken from reference TRBV7-9 and TRBJ2-7): DTGVSQNPRHKITKRGQNVTFRCDPISEHNRLYWYRQTLGQGPEFLTYFQNEAQLEKSRLLSDRFSAERPKGSFSTLEIQRTEQGDSAMYLCASSLPGQGNYEQYFGPGTRLTVT.

The rearrangement links TRBV15 to TRBJ2-3, with D tentatively TRBD2 (6 bases). The V and J ends lost 1 base and 7 bases respectively, with 12 bases between them. Germline assignment: CDR1 LNHNV and CDR2 YYDKDF (reference sequence). This CDR3 region has 14 residues. Here the CDR3 DNA reads TGTGCCACCAGCAGAGGTGGGGGGTTACATACGCAGTATTTT. Its protein product is CATSRGGGLHTQYF.

The chain is built from TRBV7-8 and TRBJ1-5; 8 bases are shared with TRBD1. The germline V gene encodes CDR1 SGHVS and CDR2 FQNEAQ. V trimming: 5 bases; J trimming: 2 bases; junction bases outside the gene matches: 8. This CDR3 has 16 amino acids. CDR3 coding DNA: TGTGCCAGCAGCCACGAAATGGGACAGGGCAATCAGCCCCAGCATTTT. It codes for CASSHEMGQGNQPQHF.

The rearrangement joins TRBV19 to TRBJ2-3, with 12 bases lining up with TRBD2. The germline V gene encodes CDR1 LNHDA and CDR2 SQIVND (reference sequence). Trimming took 4 bases from V and 5 from J; bases not matched to a gene: 1. The CDR3 contains 14 residues. The CDR3 protein is CASSTGLAGDTQYF. In DNA form, the CDR3 reads TGTGCCAGTAGTACGGGACTAGCGGGAGATACGCAGTATTTT.

The chain recombines TRBV24-1 with TRBJ1-2, with a weak D call TRBD1 (5 bases). The V gene's germline CDR1 is KGHDR and CDR2 SFDVKD. The CDR3 extends over 14 amino acids. V was shortened by 6 bases and J by 1 base, with 11 bases between the two germline ends. In DNA, the CDR3 is TGTGCCACCAGTACAGGTTACTATAACTATGGCTACACCTTC. Protein sequence: CATSTGYYNYGYTF.

V usage is TRBV27 and J usage is TRBJ1-5, with D tentatively TRBD1 (5 bases). V lost 4 bases and J 3 bases, leaving 7 bases between the germline ends. CDR3 length: 13 amino acids. Germline values: CDR1 MNHEY, CDR2 SMNVEV (reference sequence). CDR3 nucleotides: TGTGCCAGCAGTTGGGGGTTCAATCAGCCCCAGCATTTT. Residues: CASSWGFNQPQHF.

This chain links TRBV7-2 with TRBJ1-5; D is unresolved. Trimming shortened V by 1 base and J by 8 bases, and 9 bases separated the two germline ends. The CDR3 sequence is 13 residues long. The V gene's germline CDR1 is SGHTA and CDR2 FQGNSA. The CDR3: CASSLGGLKPQHF. The CDR3 DNA is TGTGCCAGCAGCTTAGGGGGATTGAAGCCCCAGCATTTT.

The chain recombines TRBV7-9 with TRBJ2-7; D remains ambiguous. Germline CDR1 SEHNR, CDR2 FQNEAQ (reference sequence). The CDR3 loop spans 15 amino acids. V was clipped by 0 bases and J by 3 bases, with 12 bases between them. CDR3 DNA sequence: TGTGCCAGCAGCTTAGCGCGCGAACACCTCTACGAGCAGTACTTC. Translating gives CASSLAREHLYEQYF.

The rearrangement uses TRBV10-3 and TRBJ2-5, with 11 bases aligning to TRBD2. This CDR3 spans 15 amino acids. V gave up 3 bases and J gave up 5 bases; unmatched junction bases: 5. Germline assignment: CDR1 ENHRY and CDR2 SYGVKD. Here the CDR3 DNA reads TGTGCCATCAGTGACCTAGCGGGAGGCCATGAGACCCAGTACTTC. Translating it yields CAISDLAGGHETQYF.

The chain recombines TRBV28 with TRBJ1-2, with D unresolved. The CDR3 contains 11 residues. V lost 7 bases and J 0 bases, leaving 3 bases between the germline ends. The germline V gene encodes CDR1 MDHEN and CDR2 SYDVKM. The CDR3 DNA sequence: TGTGCCAGCAACTCTAACTATGGCTACACCTTC. This sequence encodes CASNSNYGYTF.

This chain connects TRBV5-1 to TRBJ1-1; 9 bases fit TRBD1. V was clipped by 0 bases and J by 1 base; unmatched bases: 4. CDR3 length: 16 residues. CDR1 is SGHRS and CDR2 is YFSETQ in the germline V gene. CDR3 sequence (DNA): TGCGCCAGCAGCTTGGCGGTGGGACAGGGGAACACTGAAGCTTTCTTT. Its protein product is CASSLAVGQGNTEAFF.

The DNA for the CDR3 is TGTGCCAGCAGTCCGGGACTAGGGAGGGATACGCAGTATTTT. Its translation: CASSPGLGRDTQYF. This chain uses TRBV2 with TRBJ2-3; 8 nucleotides align to TRBD2. The CDR3 loop spans 14 amino acids. Germline CDR1 and CDR2: SNHLY and FYNNEI. V lost 5 bases and J lost 6; bases outside the gene matches: 7.

V is TRBV7-2 and J is TRBJ1-6; D possibly corresponds to TRBD1 (5 bases). The germline CDR1 and CDR2 sequences are SGHTA and FQGNSA. V was trimmed by 5 bases and J by 2 bases, leaving 13 bases between them. The CDR3 sequence is 16 residues long. CDR3 coding DNA: TGTGCCAGCAGCCTAGGAAGAGGGGCCTATAATTCACCCCTCCACTTT. It specifies CASSLGRGAYNSPLHF.

This chain links TRBV7-8 with TRBJ2-7; the match to TRBD2 covers 7 bases. The length of the CDR3 is 15 residues. Losses at the gene ends were 4 bases for V and 2 bases for J; bases not matched to a gene: 8. From germline, CDR1 is SGHVS and CDR2 FQNEAQ. Here the CDR3 DNA reads TGTGCCAGCAGCTCCAGGACCGGGGGGACCTACGAGCAGTACTTC. This translates into CASSSRTGGTYEQYF. The complete variable domain, with remaining parts taken from reference TRBV7-8 and TRBJ2-7, reads GAGVSQSPRYKVAKRGQDVALRCDPISGHVSLFWYQQALGQGPEFLTYFQNEAQLDKSGLPSDRFFAERPEGSVSTLKIQRTQQEDSAVYLCASSSRTGGTYEQYFGPGTRLTVT.

The chain carries TRBV13 and TRBJ2-5, with a possible D match to TRBD2 (6 bases). The CDR3 has 16 amino acids. With 5 bases removed from V and 4 bases from J, the gap between germline ends came to 20 bases. Germline CDR1 PRHDT, CDR2 FYEKMQ (reference sequence). CDR3 sequence (DNA): TGTGCCAGCAGCAGTTACTATGTGGGGGGTTCAGAGACCCAGTACTTC. Its protein is CASSSYYVGGSETQYF.

This CDR3 reads CASSWDGGIGSPLHF. The CDR3 DNA follows: TGTGCCAGCAGTTGGGACGGGGGGATCGGTTCACCCCTCCACTTT. This chain uses TRBV27 with TRBJ1-6; a possible D gene is TRBD1 (5 bases). Trimming took off 4 bases at V and 9 bases at J, with 16 bases between the two ends. CDR1 MNHEY and CDR2 SMNVEV come from the germline V gene (reference sequence). The CDR3 loop spans 15 amino acids.

The V call is TRBV18, the J call TRBJ2-2; the match to TRBD2 covers 13 bases. CDR1 is KGHSH, CDR2 LQKENI, per germline. CDR3 size: 17 residues. V lost 7 bases and J lost 2; bases outside the gene matches: 7. The CDR3 region is CASFPGLAGPNTGELFF. For the CDR3, the DNA is TGTGCCAGCTTCCCGGGACTAGCGGGACCTAACACCGGGGAGCTGTTTTTT.

The V gene is TRBV5-6, the J gene TRBJ1-4; unclear D gene. Germline V gene lookup returns CDR1 SGHDT and CDR2 YYEEEE. V was cut by 4 bases and J by 4 bases, with 17 bases left in between. The CDR3 sequence is 16 residues long. The CDR3 reads CASSPGWVLGNEKLFF. Written as DNA, the CDR3 is TGTGCCAGCAGCCCAGGTTGGGTTCTGGGTAATGAAAAACTGTTTTTT. Full variable domain (outside the CDR3, taken from reference TRBV5-6 and TRBJ1-4): DAGVTQSPTHLIKTRGQQVTLRCSPKSGHDTVSWYQQALGQGPQFIFQYYEEEERQRGNFPDRFSGHQFPNYSSELNVNALLLGDSALYLCASSPGWVLGNEKLFFGSGTQLSVL.

This clone has only one observation. The V and J genes are TRBV10-3 and TRBJ1-5, with D perhaps TRBD1 (5 bases). V was shortened by 2 bases and J by 4 bases, with 6 bases between the two germline ends. Germline V gene data show CDR1 as ENHRY and CDR2 as SYGVKD. The CDR3 consists of 13 residues. The CDR3 here is CAISEQGNQPQHF. As DNA, the CDR3 is TGTGCCATCAGTGAGCAGGGAAATCAGCCCCAGCATTTT.

The rearrangement links TRBV27 to TRBJ2-4; D is perhaps TRBD2 (7 bases). Trimming cost V 2 bases and J 11 bases, with 22 bases left between them. The CDR3 has 16 amino acids. CDR1 and CDR2 (germline): MNHEY, SMNVEV (reference sequence). The CDR3 DNA reads as TGTGCCAGCAGTTTAATGTATGCGAACATAGGGGGGGTTCAGTACTTC. Protein: CASSLMYANIGGVQYF.

In this sample, this clone turned up once. V and J are TRBV13 and TRBJ2-1; D is perhaps TRBD1 or TRBD2 (5 bases each). The germline V and J ends were trimmed by 3 bases and 2 bases, with 11 bases remaining between them. This CDR3 is 15 amino acids long. Per germline, CDR1 PRHDT and CDR2 FYEKMQ (reference sequence). For the CDR3, the DNA is TGTGCCAGCAGCTTCGGGGCTCTAGCCTACAATGAGCAGTTCTTC. Translation: CASSFGALAYNEQFF. Filled out from reference TRBV13 and TRBJ2-1, the complete variable domain reads AAGVIQSPRHLIKEKRETATLKCYPIPRHDTVYWYQQGPGQDPQFLISFYEKMQSDKGSIPDRFSAQQFSDYHSELNMSSLELGDSALYFCASSFGALAYNEQFFGPGTRLTVL.

The rearrangement links TRBV2 to TRBJ1-5; 7 bases agree with TRBD1. This CDR3 is built from 15 residues. Germline CDR1 and CDR2: SNHLY and FYNNEI. Trimming took 5 bases from V and 0 from J; bases not matched to a gene: 4. CDR3 protein: CASSRGTDSNQPQHF. DNA of the CDR3: TGTGCCAGCAGTCGCGGGACAGATAGCAATCAGCCCCAGCATTTT.

The chain links TRBV19 to TRBJ2-3; 10 bases are shared with TRBD2. The germline V gene has CDR1 LNHDA and CDR2 SQIVND (reference sequence). This CDR3 has 16 residues. The V gene end was trimmed by 1 base and the J gene end by 2 bases; junction bases not matched to a gene: 3. The CDR3 spells CASSIVAGGYTDTQYF. The CDR3 DNA reads as TGTGCCAGTAGTATAGTAGCGGGAGGATACACAGATACGCAGTATTTT.

This clone has only one observation. This chain connects TRBV11-3 to TRBJ2-2; D gene unclear. CDR1 and CDR2 (germline): SGHNT, YENEEA. V shed 0 bases and J shed 3 bases, with 8 bases lying between them. CDR3 length: 15 amino acids. The CDR3: CASSLDFVDTGELFF. The CDR3 nucleotides read TGTGCCAGCAGCTTAGATTTCGTGGACACCGGGGAGCTGTTTTTT.

The chain is built from TRBV5-1 and TRBJ2-3; D uncertain. This CDR3 is 14 amino acids long. The V gene lost 4 bases and the J gene lost 1 base, with 10 bases spanning the gap. Germline V gene lookup returns CDR1 SGHRS and CDR2 YFSETQ. The CDR3 protein is CASSLRRGTDTQYF. Here the CDR3 DNA reads TGCGCCAGCAGCCTACGACGGGGCACAGATACGCAGTATTTT. Full variable domain (remainder filled in from reference TRBV5-1 and TRBJ2-3): KAGVTQTPRYLIKTRGQQVTLSCSPISGHRSVSWYQQTPGQGLQFLFEYFSETQRNKGNFPGRFSGRQFSNSRSEMNVSTLELGDSALYLCASSLRRGTDTQYFGPGTRLTVL.